This entry features one TCR beta chain sequence. Its cognate antigen has yet to be identified. No per-base quality is available; no much larger clone lies one base away. The collaborating institutions used their own protocols to collect whole blood in K2EDTA tubes. For TCRbeta analysis, collaborators shipped samples as frozen whole blood, isolated PBMCs, or DNA extracted from either of those sample types. The data were taken from a study of blood T cell repertoires in COVID-19 (dated by TCRdb to the early 2020s). Study-wide context: Samples covering the acute and convalescent phases of COVID-19 were provided by collaborators in the United States, Italy and Spain. The sample metadata nearly always contained a de-identified subject ID, COVID-19 status, age in years and sex. The repertoires were released in a freely available public database intended as a resource for research on the immune response to SARS-CoV-2. The material from the prospective study consisted of cDNA or gDNA derived from T cells, B-cell-depleted T cells, or PBMCs. HLA class I and class II types, where available, came from metadata supplied by the sample provider rather than from assay-based typing. Samples came from the ongoing ImmuneRACE study (first 160 participants) plus 1,254 subjects from 6 global collaborators. Subjects who had been exposed to COVID-19, were actively infected with it, or had recovered from it provided the deeply sampled blood TCRbeta repertoires that made up the dataset. Beyond this particular receptor, the publication reports: Clinical and demographic metadata were provided uncurated, with the amount varying by source and participant.

TCRbeta CDR3 regions were amplified from genomic DNA using the immunoSEQ Assay, a bias-controlled multiplex PCR. In the authors' own workflow: The number of nucleated cells in each sample was estimated by amplification of reference gene primers within the assay. To quantify the absolute abundance of each unique TCRbeta CDR3 rearrangement, sequence reads were collapsed and filtered. For each sample, productive Simpson clonality was calculated as the square root of Simpson's diversity index across productive rearrangements. In its TCRdb copy, this immuneACCESS table keeps in-frame sequences only and misses some clones. Where compared with another copy, unresolved V genes explain less than half of these, and the others have no known cause. For V, J and clone size, that table is used; D and trimming come from the DNA. The sample records 85,000 to 90,000 clones, 65% to 90% of which are singletons. The ten top clones hold roughly 15% of the sample.

V loses 1 base of germline sequence and J loses 1 base, and the interval between the two ends is 13 bases. Taken from the germline V gene (reference sequence), the CDR1 and CDR2 loops are LGHDT and YNNKEL. Including the terminal cysteine and phenylalanine, the CDR3 comprises 16 residues. Just the 48-base CDR3 DNA is kept, in frame starting at base 1. Specimen: peripheral blood. This receptor chain uses TRBV3-1 (or the pseudogene TRBV3-2) and TRBJ2-5; tentative D gene TRBD2, with 5 bases matching. This clonotype originated in an elderly woman with active or convalescent COVID-19. CDR3 reads: CASSQGGSGGQETQYF. The bases read TGTGCCAGCAGCCAAGGAGGGTCAGGAGGCCAAGAGACCCAGTACTTC.